This T cell receptor beta chain came from a study of vaccination and CD4 T cells after COVID-19. This CDR3 region has 12 residues. The V gene lost 8 bases and the J gene lost 6 bases, with 9 bases spanning the gap. Germline V gene sequence: CDR1 KGHDR, CDR2 SFDVKD. The Oncomine TCR Beta short-read assay sequenced DNA from cultured CD4+ T cells. TCRdb passed the PCR reads through MiXCR, listing each CDR3 protein once. The sample lists roughly 11,000 distinct CDR3 sequences, around 40% seen once, with 7% in the top ten. Described treatment: approximately 11-day PBMC culture with coronavirus spike peptide pools or control peptides (ViraFEST assay). This clonotype has just a few counts. Its specificity is unknown.

The receptor was isolated from a human donor who had recovered from COVID-19. Sequences were obtained from CD4+ T cells from blood, cultured in vitro. V and J are TRBV24-1 and TRBJ2-2; possible D gene TRBD1, 5 bases. The CDR3 coding sequence is TGTGCCACCAAGGGGATCGCCGGGGAGCTGTTTTTT. Its protein product is CATKGIAGELFF.